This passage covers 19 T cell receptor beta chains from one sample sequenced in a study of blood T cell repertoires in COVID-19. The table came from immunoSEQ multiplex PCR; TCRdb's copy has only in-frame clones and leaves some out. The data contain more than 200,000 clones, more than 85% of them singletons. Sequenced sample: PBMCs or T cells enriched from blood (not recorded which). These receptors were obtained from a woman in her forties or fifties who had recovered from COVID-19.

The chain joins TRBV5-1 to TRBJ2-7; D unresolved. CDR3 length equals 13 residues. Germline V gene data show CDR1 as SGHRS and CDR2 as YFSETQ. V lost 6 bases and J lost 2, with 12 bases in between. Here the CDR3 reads CASTPTYPYEQYF. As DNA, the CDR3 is TGCGCCAGCACCCCCACCTATCCCTACGAGCAGTACTTC. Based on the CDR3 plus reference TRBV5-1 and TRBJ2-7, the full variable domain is KAGVTQTPRYLIKTRGQQVTLSCSPISGHRSVSWYQQTPGQGLQFLFEYFSETQRNKGNFPGRFSGRQFSNSRSEMNVSTLELGDSALYLCASTPTYPYEQYFGPGTRLTVT.

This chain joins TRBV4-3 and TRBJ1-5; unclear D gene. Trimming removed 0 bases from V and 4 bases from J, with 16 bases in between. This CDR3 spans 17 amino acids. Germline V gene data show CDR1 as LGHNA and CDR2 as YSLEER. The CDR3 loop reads CASSQDHGWAANQPQHF. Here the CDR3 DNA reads TGCGCCAGCAGCCAAGATCACGGTTGGGCAGCAAATCAGCCCCAGCATTTT.

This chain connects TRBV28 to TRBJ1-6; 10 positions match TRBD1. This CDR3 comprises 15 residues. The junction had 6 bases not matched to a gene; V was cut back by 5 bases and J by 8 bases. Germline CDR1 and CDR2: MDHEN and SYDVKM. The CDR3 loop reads CASSPTDRGYSPLHF. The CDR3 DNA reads TGTGCCAGCAGTCCGACGGACAGGGGGTATTCACCCCTCCACTTT.

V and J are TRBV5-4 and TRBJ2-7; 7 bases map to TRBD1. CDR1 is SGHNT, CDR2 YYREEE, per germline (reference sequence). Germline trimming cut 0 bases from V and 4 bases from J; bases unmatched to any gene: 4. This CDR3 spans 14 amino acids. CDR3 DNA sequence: TGTGCCAGCAGCTTGGCCGGGACAGCTTACGAGCAGTACTTC. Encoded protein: CASSLAGTAYEQYF.

CDR3 DNA: TGTGCCACCAGGGACAGGGTATTAGAGACGCAGTATTTT. Translation gives CATRDRVLETQYF. This sequence joins TRBV19 and TRBJ2-3, with 9 bases lining up with TRBD1. Germline V gene lookup returns CDR1 LNHDA and CDR2 SQIVND (reference sequence). This CDR3 comprises 13 residues. Unmatched junction bases numbered 11, after V lost 10 bases and J lost 9 bases.

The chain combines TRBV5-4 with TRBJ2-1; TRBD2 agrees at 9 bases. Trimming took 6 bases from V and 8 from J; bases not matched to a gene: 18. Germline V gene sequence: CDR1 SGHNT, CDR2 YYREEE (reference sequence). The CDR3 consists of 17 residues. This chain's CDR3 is CASTPKPGSGSTDEQFF. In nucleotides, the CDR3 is TGTGCCAGCACCCCGAAGCCGGGTAGCGGGAGTACAGATGAGCAGTTCTTC.

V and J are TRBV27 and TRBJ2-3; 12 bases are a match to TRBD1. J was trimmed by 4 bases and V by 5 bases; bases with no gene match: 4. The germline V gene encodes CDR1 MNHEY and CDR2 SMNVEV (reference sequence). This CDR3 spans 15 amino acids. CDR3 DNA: TGTGCCAGCAGTCAGGGGACAGGGGGCCCAGATACGCAGTATTTT. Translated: CASSQGTGGPDTQYF.

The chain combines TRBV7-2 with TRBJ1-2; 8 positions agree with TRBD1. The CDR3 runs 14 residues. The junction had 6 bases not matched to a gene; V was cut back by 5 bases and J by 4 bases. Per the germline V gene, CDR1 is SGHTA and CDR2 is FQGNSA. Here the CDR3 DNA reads TGTGCCAGCAGCCCCGGACAGGGCGGCTATGGCTACACCTTC. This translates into CASSPGQGGYGYTF.

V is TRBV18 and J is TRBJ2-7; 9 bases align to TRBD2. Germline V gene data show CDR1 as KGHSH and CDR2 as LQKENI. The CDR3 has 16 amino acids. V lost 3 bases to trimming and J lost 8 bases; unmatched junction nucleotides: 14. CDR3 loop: CASSPRLADSYVQQYF. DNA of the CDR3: TGTGCCAGCTCACCCCGACTAGCGGACTCCTACGTGCAGCAGTACTTC. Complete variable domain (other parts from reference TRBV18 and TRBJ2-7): NAGVMQNPRHLVRRRGQEARLRCSPMKGHSHVYWYRQLPEEGLKFMVYLQKENIIDESGMPKERFSAEFPKEGPSILRIQQVVRGDSAAYFCASSPRLADSYVQQYFGPGTRLTVT.

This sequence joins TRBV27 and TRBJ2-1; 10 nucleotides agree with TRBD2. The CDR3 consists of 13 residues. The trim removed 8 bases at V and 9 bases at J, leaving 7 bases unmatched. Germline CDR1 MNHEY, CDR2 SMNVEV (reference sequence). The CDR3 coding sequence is TGTGCCAGCGGTGGACTAGCGGAGGCTGAGCAGTTCTTC. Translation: CASGGLAEAEQFF.

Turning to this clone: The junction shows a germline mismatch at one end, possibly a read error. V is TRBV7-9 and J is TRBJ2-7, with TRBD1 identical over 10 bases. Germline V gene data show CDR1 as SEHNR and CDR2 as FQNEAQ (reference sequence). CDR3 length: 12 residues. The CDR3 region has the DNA TGTGCCAGCAGCCCCGTCCTGGGACAGGGGTTTTTC. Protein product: CASSPVLGQGFF.

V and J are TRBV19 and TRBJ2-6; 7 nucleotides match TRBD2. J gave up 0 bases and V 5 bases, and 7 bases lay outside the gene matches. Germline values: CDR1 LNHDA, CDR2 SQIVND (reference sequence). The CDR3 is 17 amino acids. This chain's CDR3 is CASSVRTGGSGANVLTF. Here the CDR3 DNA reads TGTGCCAGTAGTGTTAGGACGGGAGGCTCTGGGGCCAACGTCCTGACTTTC.

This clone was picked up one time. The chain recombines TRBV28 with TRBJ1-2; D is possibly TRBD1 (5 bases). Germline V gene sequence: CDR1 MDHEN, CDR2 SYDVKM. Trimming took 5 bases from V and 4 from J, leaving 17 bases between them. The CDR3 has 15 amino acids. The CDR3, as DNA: TGTGCCAGCAGTCTACCGTTTCAGGGCGCCTATGGCTACACCTTC. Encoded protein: CASSLPFQGAYGYTF.

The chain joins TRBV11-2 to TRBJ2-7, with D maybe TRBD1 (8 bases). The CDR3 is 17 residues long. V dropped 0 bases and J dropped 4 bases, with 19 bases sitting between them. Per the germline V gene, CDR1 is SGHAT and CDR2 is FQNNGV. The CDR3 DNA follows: TGTGCCAGCAGCTTAGAGACTGGACAGGGACTATTTTACGAGCAGTACTTC. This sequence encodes CASSLETGQGLFYEQYF.

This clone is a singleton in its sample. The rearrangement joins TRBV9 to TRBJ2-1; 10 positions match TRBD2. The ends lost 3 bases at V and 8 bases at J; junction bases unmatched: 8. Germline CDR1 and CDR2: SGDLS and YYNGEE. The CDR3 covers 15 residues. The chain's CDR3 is CASSASGRAIYEQFF. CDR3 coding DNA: TGTGCCAGCAGCGCAAGCGGGAGGGCCATATATGAGCAGTTCTTC.

The CDR3 coding sequence is TGTGCCAGCTCACCACCGGGGGCGCATCACACTGAAGCTTTCTTT. Translated: CASSPPGAHHTEAFF. This chain joins TRBV18 and TRBJ1-1; possibly TRBD1 for D (6 bases). CDR3 size: 15 residues. Germline loops: CDR1 KGHSH, CDR2 LQKENI. Between the trimmed V and J ends, which lost 0 bases and 3 bases, there was a span of 11 bases.

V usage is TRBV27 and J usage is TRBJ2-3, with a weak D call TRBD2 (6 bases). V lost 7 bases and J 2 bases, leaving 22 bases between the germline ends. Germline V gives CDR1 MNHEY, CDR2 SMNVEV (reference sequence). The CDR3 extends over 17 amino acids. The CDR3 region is CASTRSTGERPTDTQYF. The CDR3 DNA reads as TGTGCCAGCACCCGGAGCACGGGAGAGAGACCCACAGATACGCAGTATTTT.

The CDR3 nucleotides read TGTGCCATCAAGGATCGGCTAGCGGGATACGAGCAGTACTTC. Translating it yields CAIKDRLAGYEQYF. V is TRBV10-3 and J is TRBJ2-7, with TRBD2 identical over 9 bases. The CDR3 is made up of 14 amino acids. From germline, CDR1 is ENHRY and CDR2 SYGVKD. Trimming cost V 7 bases and J 4 bases; bases outside gene matches: 8.

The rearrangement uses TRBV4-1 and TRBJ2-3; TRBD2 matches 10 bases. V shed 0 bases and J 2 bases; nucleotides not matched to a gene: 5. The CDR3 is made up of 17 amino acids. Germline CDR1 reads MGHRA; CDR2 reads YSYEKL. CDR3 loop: CASSQDSSGRVTDTQYF. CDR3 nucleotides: TGCGCCAGCAGCCAAGACAGCAGCGGGAGGGTCACAGATACGCAGTATTTT.